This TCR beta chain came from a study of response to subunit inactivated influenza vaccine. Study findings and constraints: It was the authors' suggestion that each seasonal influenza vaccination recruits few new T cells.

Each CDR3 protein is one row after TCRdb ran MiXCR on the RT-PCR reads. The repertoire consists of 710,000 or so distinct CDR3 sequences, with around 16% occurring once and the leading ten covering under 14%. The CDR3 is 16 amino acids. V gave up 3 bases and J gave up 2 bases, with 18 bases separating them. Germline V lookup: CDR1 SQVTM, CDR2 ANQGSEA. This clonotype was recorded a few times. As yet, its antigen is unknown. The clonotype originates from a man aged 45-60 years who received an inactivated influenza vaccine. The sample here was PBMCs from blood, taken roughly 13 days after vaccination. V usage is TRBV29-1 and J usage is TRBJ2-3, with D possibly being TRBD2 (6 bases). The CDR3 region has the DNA TGCAGCGTTGAGGGGGGTGTCGGCGGAAACACAGATACGCAGTATTTT. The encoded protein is CSVEGGVGGNTDTQYF.